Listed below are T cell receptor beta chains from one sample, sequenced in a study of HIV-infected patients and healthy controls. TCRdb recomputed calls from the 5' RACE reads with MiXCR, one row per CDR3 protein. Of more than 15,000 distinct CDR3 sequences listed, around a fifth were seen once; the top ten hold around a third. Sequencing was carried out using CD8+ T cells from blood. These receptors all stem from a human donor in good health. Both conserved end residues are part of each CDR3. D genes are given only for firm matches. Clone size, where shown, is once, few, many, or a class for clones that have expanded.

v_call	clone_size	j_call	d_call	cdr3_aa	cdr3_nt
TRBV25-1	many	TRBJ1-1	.	CASSEWAGENTEAFF	TGTGCCAGCAGTGAATGGGCAGGAGAAAACACTGAAGCTTTCTTT
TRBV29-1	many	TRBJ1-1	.	CSAREGQHTEAFF	TGCAGCGCAAGAGAGGGACAACACACTGAAGCTTTCTTT
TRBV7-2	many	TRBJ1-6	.	CASSLTPGSYNSPLHF	TGTGCCAGCAGCTTAACCCCGGGCTCCTATAATTCACCCCTCCACTTT
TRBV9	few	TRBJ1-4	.	CASGRGPEKLFF	TGTGCCAGCGGGAGGGGACCAGAAAAACTGTTTTTT
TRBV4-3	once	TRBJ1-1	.	CASSQEGGALAEAFF	TGCGCCAGCAGCCAAGAGGGGGGGGCCTTGGCTGAAGCTTTCTTT
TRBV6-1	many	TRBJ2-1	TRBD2	CASSVLAANEQFF	TGTGCCAGCAGTGTGCTAGCGGCCAATGAGCAGTTCTTC
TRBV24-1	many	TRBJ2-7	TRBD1	CATSGDREVDEQYF	TGTGCCACCAGTGGGGACAGGGAAGTTGACGAGCAGTACTTC
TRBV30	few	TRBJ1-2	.	CAWSAKGLYGYTF	TGTGCCTGGAGCGCAAAGGGACTTTATGGCTACACCTTC
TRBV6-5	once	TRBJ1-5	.	CASRLTHDSNQPQHF	TGTGCCAGCAGACTAACGCATGATAGCAATCAGCCCCAGCATTTT
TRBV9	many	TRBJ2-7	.	CASSVRLGGEQYF	TGTGCCAGCAGCGTTCGGCTTGGGGGCGAGCAGTACTTC
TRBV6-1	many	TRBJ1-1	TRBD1	CASSEAGTGGTEAFF	TGTGCCAGCAGTGAAGCCGGGACAGGGGGCACTGAAGCTTTCTTT
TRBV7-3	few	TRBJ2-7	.	CASSSEAAPFYEQYF	TGTGCCAGCAGCTCCGAGGCGGCACCGTTCTACGAGCAGTACTTC
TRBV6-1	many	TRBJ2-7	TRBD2	CASGTSGGSSYEQYF	TGTGCCAGCGGGACTAGCGGGGGGAGCTCCTACGAGCAGTACTTC
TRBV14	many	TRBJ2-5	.	CASSLLEGVQETQYF	TGTGCCAGCAGCCTGCTCGAAGGGGTACAAGAGACCCAGTACTTC
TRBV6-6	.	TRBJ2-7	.	CASSYSPDYEQYF	TGTGCCAGCAGTTACTCGCCGGATTACGAGCAGTACTTC
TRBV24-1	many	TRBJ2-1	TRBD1	CATSDSGQGGNEQFF	TGTGCCACCAGTGATTCCGGACAGGGTGGAAATGAGCAGTTCTTC
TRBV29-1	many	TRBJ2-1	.	CSAIIAVYNEQFF	TGCAGCGCCATAATAGCGGTCTACAATGAGCAGTTCTTC
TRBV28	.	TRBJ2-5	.	CASSSDWQETQYF	TGTGCCAGCAGCTCCGACTGGCAAGAGACCCAGTACTTC
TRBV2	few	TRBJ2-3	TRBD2	CASSIRLAVSTDTQYF	TGTGCCAGCAGTATCCGGCTAGCGGTTAGCACAGATACGCAGTATTTT
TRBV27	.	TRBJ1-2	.	CASSDSLNYGYTF	TGTGCCAGCTCCGACAGCCTTAACTATGGCTACACCTTC
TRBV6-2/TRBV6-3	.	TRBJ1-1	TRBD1	CASSQTTGTENTEAFF	TGTGCCAGCAGCCAAACTACCGGGACAGAGAACACTGAAGCTTTCTTT
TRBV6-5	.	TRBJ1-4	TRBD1	CASSYTTGFGEKLFF	TGTGCCAGCAGTTACACGACAGGGTTCGGTGAAAAACTGTTTTTT
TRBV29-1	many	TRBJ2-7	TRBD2	CSVARGGLSAYEQYF	TGCAGCGTCGCCCGGGGGGGTCTCTCGGCCTACGAGCAGTACTTC
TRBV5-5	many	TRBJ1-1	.	CASSPMEALNTEAFF	TGTGCCAGCAGCCCCATGGAGGCTTTGAACACTGAAGCTTTCTTT
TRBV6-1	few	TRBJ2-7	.	CASSQSSYEQYF	TGTGCCAGCAGCCAAAGCTCCTACGAGCAGTACTTC
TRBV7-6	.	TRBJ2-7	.	CASSLAWGASYEQYF	TGTGCCAGCAGCTTAGCATGGGGAGCTAGCTACGAGCAGTACTTC
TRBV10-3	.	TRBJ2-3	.	CAISEGRDRTDTQYF	TGTGCCATCAGTGAGGGGCGGGATCGCACAGATACGCAGTATTTT
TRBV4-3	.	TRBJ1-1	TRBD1	CASSQWTGGNTEAFF	TGCGCCAGCAGCCAATGGACAGGGGGGAACACTGAAGCTTTCTTT
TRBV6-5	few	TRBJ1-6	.	CASSYRVDSPLHF	TGTGCCAGCAGTTACAGGGTTGATTCACCCCTCCACTTT
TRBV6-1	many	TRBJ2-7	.	CASSDYRYEQYF	TGTGCCAGCAGTGATTACCGGTACGAGCAGTACTTC
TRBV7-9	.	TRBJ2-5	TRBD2	CASSREAQYF	TGTGCCAGCAGCCGGGAGGCCCAGTACTTC
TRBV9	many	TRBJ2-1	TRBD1	CASSEDRGINEQFF	TGTGCCAGCAGCGAGGACAGGGGAATCAATGAGCAGTTCTTC
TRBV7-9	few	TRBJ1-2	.	CASSFVDGYTF	TGTGCCAGCAGCTTTGTGGATGGCTACACCTTC
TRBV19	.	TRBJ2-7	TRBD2	CASSPQSSGYKQYF	TGTGCCAGTAGCCCCCAATCTAGCGGGTATAAGCAGTACTTC
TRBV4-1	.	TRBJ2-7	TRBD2	CASSQTSGGASYEQYF	TGCGCCAGCAGCCAGACCAGCGGGGGGGCCTCCTACGAGCAGTACTTC
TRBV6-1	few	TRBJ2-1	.	CASSELSGSDEQFF	TGTGCCAGCAGTGAATTATCAGGTTCGGATGAGCAGTTCTTC
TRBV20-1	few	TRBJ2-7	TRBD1	CSAREDRDYEQYF	TGCAGTGCTAGAGAAGACAGGGATTACGAGCAGTACTTC
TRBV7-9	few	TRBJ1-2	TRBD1	CASRGDRGRFGYTF	TGTGCCAGCAGGGGGGACAGGGGGCGATTTGGCTACACCTTC
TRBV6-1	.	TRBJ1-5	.	CASREGFSNQPQHF	TGTGCCAGCAGAGAGGGGTTTAGCAATCAGCCCCAGCATTTT
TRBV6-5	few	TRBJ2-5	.	CASSYLSQETQYF	TGTGCCAGCAGTTACTTAAGCCAAGAGACCCAGTACTTC
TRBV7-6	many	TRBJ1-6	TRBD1	CASSSRQGPNSPLHF	TGTGCCAGCAGCTCCCGACAGGGACCTAATTCACCCCTCCACTTT
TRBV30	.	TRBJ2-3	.	CAWNKGELLGTQYF	TGTGCCTGGAATAAGGGGGAATTACTAGGAACGCAGTATTTT
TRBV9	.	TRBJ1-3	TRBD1	CASSGGQVSGNTIYF	TGTGCCAGCAGCGGGGGACAGGTCTCTGGAAACACCATATATTTT
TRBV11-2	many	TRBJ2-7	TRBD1	CASSAGGRSGWQYF	TGTGCCAGCAGCGCAGGGGGCAGGTCTGGGTGGCAGTACTTC
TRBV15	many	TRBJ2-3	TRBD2	CATSDGTSEPDTQYF	TGTGCCACCAGCGACGGGACTAGCGAACCAGATACGCAGTATTTT
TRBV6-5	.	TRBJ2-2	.	CASSYQDSYTGELFF	TGTGCCAGCAGTTACCAGGACAGTTACACCGGGGAGCTGTTTTTT
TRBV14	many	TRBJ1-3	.	CASSQSRGTIYF	TGTGCCAGCAGCCAATCCCGGGGCACCATATATTTT
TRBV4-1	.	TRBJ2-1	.	CASSQDLTGAYNEQFF	TGCGCCAGCAGCCAAGATCTTACCGGGGCATACAATGAGCAGTTCTTC